This TCR beta chain originates from a study of identical twins. Findings and caveats of the study: Zero-insertion analyses might be partly confounded by invariant T cells like MAIT and iNKT.

TCRdb used MiXCR to reprocess the 5' RACE reads, holding one entry per CDR3 protein. The sample shows roughly 350,000 distinct CDR3 sequences, 8.5% to 10% of them seen only once. As for this clonotype: The antigen is undetermined.

Sequences were obtained from naive T cells sorted from blood. This sequence was found in a woman in her 50s in good health.

CDR3 residues: CSATMTVAHETQYF. The CDR3 nucleotides are TGCAGTGCTACCATGACGGTTGCTCATGAGACCCAGTACTTC. The V gene is TRBV20-1, the J gene TRBJ2-5; D unresolved. The CDR3 totals 14 residues. Deletions cut 4 bases from V and 5 bases from J, with 17 bases between. CDR1 and CDR2 from the germline V gene are DFQATT and SNEGSKA (reference sequence).